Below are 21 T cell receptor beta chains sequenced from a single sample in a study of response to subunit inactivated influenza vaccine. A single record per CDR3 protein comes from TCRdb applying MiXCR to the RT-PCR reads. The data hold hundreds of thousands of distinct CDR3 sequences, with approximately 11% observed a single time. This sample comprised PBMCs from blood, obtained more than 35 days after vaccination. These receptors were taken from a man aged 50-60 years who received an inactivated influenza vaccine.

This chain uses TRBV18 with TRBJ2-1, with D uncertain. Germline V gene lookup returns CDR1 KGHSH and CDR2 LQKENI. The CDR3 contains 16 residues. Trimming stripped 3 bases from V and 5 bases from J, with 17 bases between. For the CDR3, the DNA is TGTGCCAGCTCACCTCTGAGAGGAAATATTAACAATGAGCAGTTCTTC. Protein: CASSPLRGNINNEQFF. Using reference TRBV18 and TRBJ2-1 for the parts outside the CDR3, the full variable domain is NAGVMQNPRHLVRRRGQEARLRCSPMKGHSHVYWYRQLPEEGLKFMVYLQKENIIDESGMPKERFSAEFPKEGPSILRIQQVVRGDSAAYFCASSPLRGNINNEQFFGPGTRLTVL.

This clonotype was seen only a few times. The CDR3 protein is CASSSPGTGSTEAFF. The CDR3 DNA follows: TGTGCCAGCAGTTCCCCAGGAACGGGATCGACTGAAGCTTTCTTT. The chain carries TRBV12-3 or TRBV12-4 and TRBJ1-1; D ambiguous. The length of the CDR3 is 15 residues. Deletions cut 4 bases from V and 5 bases from J, with 17 bases between.

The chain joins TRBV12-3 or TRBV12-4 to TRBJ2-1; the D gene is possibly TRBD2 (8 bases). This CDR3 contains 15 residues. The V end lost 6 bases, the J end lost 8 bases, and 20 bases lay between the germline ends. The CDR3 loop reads CASRLQGNGGDEQFF. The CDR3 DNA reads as TGTGCCAGCAGGCTACAGGGGAACGGGGGGGATGAGCAGTTCTTC.

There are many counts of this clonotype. Here the CDR3 reads CASSVGWLSSYEQYF. CDR3 sequence (DNA): TGTGCCAGCAGCGTAGGATGGCTCTCCTCCTACGAGCAGTACTTC. This sequence joins TRBV9 and TRBJ2-7, with D unclear. Germline-derived CDR1 and CDR2 are SGDLS and YYNGEE. V lost 0 bases and J 0 bases, leaving 10 bases between the germline ends. CDR3 length equals 15 residues. Variable domain in full (rest from reference TRBV9 and TRBJ2-7): DSGVTQTPKHLITATGQRVTLRCSPRSGDLSVYWYQQSLDQGLQFLIQYYNGEERAKGNILERFSAQQFPDLHSELNLSSLELGDSALYFCASSVGWLSSYEQYFGPGTRLTVT.

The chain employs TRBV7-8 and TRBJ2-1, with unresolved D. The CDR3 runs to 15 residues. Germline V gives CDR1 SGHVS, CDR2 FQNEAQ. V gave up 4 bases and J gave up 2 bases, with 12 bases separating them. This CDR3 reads CASSSYPSTYNEQFF. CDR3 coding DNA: TGTGCCAGCAGCTCTTACCCCTCAACCTACAATGAGCAGTTCTTC.

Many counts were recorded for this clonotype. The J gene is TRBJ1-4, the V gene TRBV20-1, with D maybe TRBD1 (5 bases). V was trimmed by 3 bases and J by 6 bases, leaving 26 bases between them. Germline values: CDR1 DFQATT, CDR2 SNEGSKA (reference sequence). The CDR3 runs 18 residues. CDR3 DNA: TGCAGTGCTAGCAGGGACGTGGCCAGAGCCGTTAGCGATGAAAAACTGTTTTTT. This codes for CSASRDVARAVSDEKLFF.

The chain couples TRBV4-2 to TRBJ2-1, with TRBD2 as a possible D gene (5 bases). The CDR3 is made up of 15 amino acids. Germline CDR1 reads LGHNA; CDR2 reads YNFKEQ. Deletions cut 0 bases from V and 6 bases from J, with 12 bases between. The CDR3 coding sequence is TGTGCCAGCAGCCAAGATCATCTAGCTTCCAATGAGCAGTTCTTC. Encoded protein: CASSQDHLASNEQFF.

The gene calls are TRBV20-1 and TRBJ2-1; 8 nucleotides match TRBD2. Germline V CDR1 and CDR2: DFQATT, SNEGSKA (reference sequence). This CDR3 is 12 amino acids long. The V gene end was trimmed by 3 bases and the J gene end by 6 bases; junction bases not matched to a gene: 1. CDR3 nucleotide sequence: TGCAGTGCTAGCGGGAGGGCCAATGAGCAGTTCTTC. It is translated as CSASGRANEQFF.

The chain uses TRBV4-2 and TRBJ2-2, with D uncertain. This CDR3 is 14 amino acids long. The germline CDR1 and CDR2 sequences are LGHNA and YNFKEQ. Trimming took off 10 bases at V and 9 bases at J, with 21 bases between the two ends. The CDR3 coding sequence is TGTGCCATGAGCCCCCGGCTCGCGTGCTGGGAGCTGTTTTTT. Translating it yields CAMSPRLACWELFF.

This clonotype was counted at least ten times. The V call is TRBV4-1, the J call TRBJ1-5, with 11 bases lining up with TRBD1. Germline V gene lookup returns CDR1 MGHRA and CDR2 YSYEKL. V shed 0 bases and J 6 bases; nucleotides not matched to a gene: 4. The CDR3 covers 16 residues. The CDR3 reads CASSQDGTGGFQPQHF. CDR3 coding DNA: TGCGCCAGCAGCCAAGATGGGACAGGGGGATTTCAGCCCCAGCATTTT.

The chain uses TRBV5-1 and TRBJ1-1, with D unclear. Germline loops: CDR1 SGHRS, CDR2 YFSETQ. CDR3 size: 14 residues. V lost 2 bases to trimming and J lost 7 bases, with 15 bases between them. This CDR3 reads CASSFDVLGSEAFF. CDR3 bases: TGCGCCAGCAGCTTCGACGTCTTAGGTAGTGAAGCTTTCTTT.

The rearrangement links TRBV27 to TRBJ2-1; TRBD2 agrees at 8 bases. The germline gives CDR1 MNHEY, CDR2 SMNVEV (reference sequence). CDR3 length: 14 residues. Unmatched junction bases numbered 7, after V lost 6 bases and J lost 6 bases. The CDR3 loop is CASSPSGSRNEQFF. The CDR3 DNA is TGTGCCAGCAGCCCGAGCGGGAGTCGCAATGAGCAGTTCTTC.

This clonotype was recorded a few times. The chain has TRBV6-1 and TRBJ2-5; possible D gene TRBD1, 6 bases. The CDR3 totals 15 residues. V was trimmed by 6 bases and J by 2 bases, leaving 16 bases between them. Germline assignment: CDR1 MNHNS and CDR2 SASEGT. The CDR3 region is CASRRPRDTQETQYF. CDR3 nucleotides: TGTGCCAGCAGGCGACCCCGGGACACACAAGAGACCCAGTACTTC.

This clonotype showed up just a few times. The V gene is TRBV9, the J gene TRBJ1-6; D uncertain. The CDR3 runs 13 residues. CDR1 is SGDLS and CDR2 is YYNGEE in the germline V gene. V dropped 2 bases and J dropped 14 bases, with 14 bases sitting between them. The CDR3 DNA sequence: TGTGCCAGCAGCGTCGTGGTGGGTTCGTCCCTCCACTTT. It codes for CASSVVVGSSLHF.

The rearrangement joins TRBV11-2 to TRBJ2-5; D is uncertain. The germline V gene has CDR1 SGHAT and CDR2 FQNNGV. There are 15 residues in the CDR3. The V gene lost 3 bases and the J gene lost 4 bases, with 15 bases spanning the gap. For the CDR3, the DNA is TGTGCCAGCAGCTTCCGATCGGCTTGGCGAGAGACCCAGTACTTC. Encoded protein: CASSFRSAWRETQYF.

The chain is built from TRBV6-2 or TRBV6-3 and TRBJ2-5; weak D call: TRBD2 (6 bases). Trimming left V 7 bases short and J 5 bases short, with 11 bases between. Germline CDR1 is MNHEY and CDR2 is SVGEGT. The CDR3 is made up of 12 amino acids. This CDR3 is CASKEGVETQYF. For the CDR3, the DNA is TGTGCCAGCAAGGAGGGAGTGGAGACCCAGTACTTC.

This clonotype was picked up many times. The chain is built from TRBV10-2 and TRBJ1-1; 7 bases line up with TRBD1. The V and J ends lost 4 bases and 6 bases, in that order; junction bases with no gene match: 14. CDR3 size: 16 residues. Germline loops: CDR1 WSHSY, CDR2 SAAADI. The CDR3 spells CASSVARGAPGPEAFF. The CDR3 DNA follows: TGCGCCAGCAGTGTGGCCAGGGGGGCCCCTGGACCTGAAGCTTTCTTT.

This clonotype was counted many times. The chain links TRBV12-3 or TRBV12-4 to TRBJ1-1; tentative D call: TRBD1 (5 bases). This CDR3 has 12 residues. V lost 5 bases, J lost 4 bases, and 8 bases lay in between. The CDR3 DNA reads TGTGCCAGCAGTGCCGGGGGCACTGAAGCTTTCTTT. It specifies CASSAGGTEAFF.

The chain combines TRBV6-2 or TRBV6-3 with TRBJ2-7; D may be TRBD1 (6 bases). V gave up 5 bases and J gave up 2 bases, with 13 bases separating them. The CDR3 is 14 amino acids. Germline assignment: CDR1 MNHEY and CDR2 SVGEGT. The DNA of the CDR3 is TGTGCCAGCAGTACCCCGGCAGGGGCCTACGAGCAGTACTTC. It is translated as CASSTPAGAYEQYF.

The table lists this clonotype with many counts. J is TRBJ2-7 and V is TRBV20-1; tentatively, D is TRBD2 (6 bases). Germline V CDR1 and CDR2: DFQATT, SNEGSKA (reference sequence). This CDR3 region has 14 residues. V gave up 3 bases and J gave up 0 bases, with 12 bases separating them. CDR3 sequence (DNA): TGCAGTGCTAGGGTAGGAGGGAGCTCCTACGAGCAGTACTTC. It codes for CSARVGGSSYEQYF.

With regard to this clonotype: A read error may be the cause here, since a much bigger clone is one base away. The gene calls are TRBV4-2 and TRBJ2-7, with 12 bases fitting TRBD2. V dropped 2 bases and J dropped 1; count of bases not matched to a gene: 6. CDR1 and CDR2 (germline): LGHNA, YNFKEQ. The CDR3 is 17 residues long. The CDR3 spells CASSQYPSGRGSYEQYF. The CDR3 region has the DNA TGTGCCAGCAGCCAATATCCTAGCGGGAGGGGATCCTACGAGCAGTACTTC.